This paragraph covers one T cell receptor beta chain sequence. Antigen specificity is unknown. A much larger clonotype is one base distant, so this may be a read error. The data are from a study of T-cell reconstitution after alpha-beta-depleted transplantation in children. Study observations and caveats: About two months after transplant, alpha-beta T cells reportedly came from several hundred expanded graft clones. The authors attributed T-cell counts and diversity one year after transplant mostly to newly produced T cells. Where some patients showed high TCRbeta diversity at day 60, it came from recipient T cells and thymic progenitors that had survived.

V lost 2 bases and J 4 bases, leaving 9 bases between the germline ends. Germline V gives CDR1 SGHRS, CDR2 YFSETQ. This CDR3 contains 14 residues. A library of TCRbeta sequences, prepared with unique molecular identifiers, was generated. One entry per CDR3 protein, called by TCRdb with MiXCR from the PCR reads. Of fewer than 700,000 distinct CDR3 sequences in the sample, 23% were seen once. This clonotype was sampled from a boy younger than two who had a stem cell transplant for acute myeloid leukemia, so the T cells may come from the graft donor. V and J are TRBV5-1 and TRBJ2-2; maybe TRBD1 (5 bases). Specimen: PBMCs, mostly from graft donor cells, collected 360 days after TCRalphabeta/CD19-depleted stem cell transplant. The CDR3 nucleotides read TGCGCCAGCAGCTTACGACAGCCCACCGGGGAGCTGTTTTTT. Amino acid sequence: CASSLRQPTGELFF.